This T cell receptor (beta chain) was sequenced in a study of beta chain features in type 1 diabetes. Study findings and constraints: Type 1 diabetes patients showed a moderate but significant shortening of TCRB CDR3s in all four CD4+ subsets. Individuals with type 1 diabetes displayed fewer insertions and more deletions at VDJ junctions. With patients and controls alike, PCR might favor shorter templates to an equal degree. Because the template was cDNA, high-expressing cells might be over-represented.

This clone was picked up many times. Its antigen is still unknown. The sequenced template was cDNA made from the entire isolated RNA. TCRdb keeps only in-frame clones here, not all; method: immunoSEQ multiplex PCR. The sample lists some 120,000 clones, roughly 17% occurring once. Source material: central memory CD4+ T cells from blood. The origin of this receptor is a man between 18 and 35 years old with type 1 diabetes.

As DNA, the CDR3 is TGTGCCAGCAGCCGGCAGCACACAGATACGCAGTATTTT. Protein sequence: CASSRQHTDTQYF. This rearrangement joins TRBV14 to TRBJ2-3; D ambiguous. Germline-derived CDR1 and CDR2 are SGHDN and FVKESK. V was trimmed by 4 bases and J by 2 bases, leaving 7 bases between them. CDR3 length: 13 amino acids.